This T cell receptor beta chain was observed in a study of blood T cell repertoires in COVID-19. Whole-study context: T cells, B-cell-depleted T cells, or PBMCs supplied cDNA or gDNA.

Seattle's enrolled individuals joined amid active infection and were then monitored longitudinally. Generated by immunoSEQ multiplex PCR, the TCRdb table keeps only in-frame clones and is missing some. The sample carries about 210,000 clones, approximately 78% recorded once. Germline V gene lookup returns CDR1 LGHDT and CDR2 YNNKEL (reference sequence). The CDR3 consists of 17 residues. V was cut by 1 base and J by 0 bases, with 13 bases left in between. This clonotype originated in a woman in her seventies with COVID-19, enrolled during active disease. The specimen sequenced was peripheral blood. V gene TRBV3-1 (or the pseudogene TRBV3-2) combines with J gene TRBJ2-1; D is ambiguous. The CDR3 sequence: CASSQAVKESSYNEQFF. The CDR3 DNA is TGTGCCAGCAGCCAAGCCGTAAAAGAGTCCTCCTACAATGAGCAGTTCTTC.